The present T cell receptor beta chain was sequenced within a study of identical twins. Study-level findings and limits: Recombination models fit unrelated individuals' TCR alpha sharing but underestimated twins'.

To note about this clonotype: Its target is unknown.

Per the germline V gene, CDR1 is MNHNS and CDR2 is SASEGT. V was shortened by 8 bases and J by 0 bases, with 24 bases between the two germline ends. CDR3 size: 18 residues. TCRdb recomputed calls from the 5' RACE reads with MiXCR, one row per CDR3 protein. The data hold about 530,000 distinct CDR3 sequences, with 20% to 25% observed a single time. The data were also submitted as part of a second study, on yellow fever vaccine responses in identical twins.

This chain uses TRBV6-1 with TRBJ2-3; D possibly corresponds to TRBD1 (6 bases). The sample taken for sequencing was CD4+ T cells sorted from blood. The clonotype originates from a woman aged 18-29 years in good health. The CDR3 reads CASANRVAQGLSTDTQYF. Written as DNA, the CDR3 is TGTGCCAGCGCTAACAGGGTAGCTCAGGGATTAAGCACAGATACGCAGTATTTT.